This T cell receptor beta chain was recovered during a study of T cells in Graves' hyperthyroidism and ophthalmopathy. There are 13 residues in the CDR3. CDR1 is SGDLS and CDR2 is YYNGEE in the germline V gene. V was clipped by 1 base and J by 8 bases; unmatched bases: 3. The CDR3 regions of TCR beta were amplified from RNA transcripts. An initial round of RT-PCR targeting the TCR CDR3 relied on the HTBI primer set. TCRdb redid the calling of the multiplex PCR reads with MiXCR, one entry per CDR3 protein. The sample has about 300,000 distinct CDR3 sequences; roughly 18% are singletons. This sequence was found in a man between 45 and 60 years old with Graves' ophthalmopathy. The sample taken for sequencing was blood. The chain carries TRBV9 and TRBJ2-1; 7 bases match TRBD1. The DNA for the CDR3 is TGTGCCAGCAGCGTAAGACAGGGCTATGAGCAGTTCTTC. Translating it yields CASSVRQGYEQFF.